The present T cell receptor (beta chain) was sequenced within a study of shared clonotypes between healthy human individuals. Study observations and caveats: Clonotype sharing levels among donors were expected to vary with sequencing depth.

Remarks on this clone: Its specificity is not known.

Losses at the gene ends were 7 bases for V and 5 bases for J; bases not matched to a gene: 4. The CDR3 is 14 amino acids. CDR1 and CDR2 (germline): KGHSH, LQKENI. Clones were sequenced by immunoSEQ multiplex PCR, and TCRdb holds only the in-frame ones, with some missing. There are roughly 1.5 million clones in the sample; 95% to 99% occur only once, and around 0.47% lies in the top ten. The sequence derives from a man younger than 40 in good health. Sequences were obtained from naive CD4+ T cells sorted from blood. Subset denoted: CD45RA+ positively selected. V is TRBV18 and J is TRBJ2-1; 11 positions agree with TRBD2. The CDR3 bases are TGTGCCAGCTTCCCGGGACTAGCGGACAATGAGCAGTTCTTC. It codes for CASFPGLADNEQFF.